Sequencing of this TCR beta chain was carried out in a study of beta chain features in type 1 diabetes. To note about this clone: Its antigen is still unknown.

General observations from the study: When Type 1 diabetes patients were examined, their TCRB CDR3s proved moderately but significantly shorter in all four CD4+ subsets. Type 1 diabetes patients had fewer VDJ junction insertions and more deletions. Compared with healthy donors, patients appeared to share more similar naive, central memory and regulatory TCRB repertoires.

V was clipped by 2 bases and J by 5 bases; unmatched bases: 4. This CDR3 spans 14 amino acids. CDR1 and CDR2 from the germline V gene are GTSNPN and SVGIG (reference sequence). Expressed TCRB transcripts were sequenced after all isolated RNA was converted to cDNA. This table comes from immunoSEQ multiplex PCR, and its TCRdb copy is limited to in-frame clones, with some not included. The sample lists about 330,000 clones, approximately 11% seen once, with roughly 0.016% in the top ten. Sequencing input: naive CD4+ T cells from blood. The receptor's source is a woman younger than 45 in good health. The chain recombines TRBV30 with TRBJ1-5; 9 bases are a match to TRBD1. The CDR3 sequence: CAWSRDRDDQPQHF. The CDR3 DNA is TGTGCCTGGAGTAGGGACAGGGACGATCAGCCCCAGCATTTT.